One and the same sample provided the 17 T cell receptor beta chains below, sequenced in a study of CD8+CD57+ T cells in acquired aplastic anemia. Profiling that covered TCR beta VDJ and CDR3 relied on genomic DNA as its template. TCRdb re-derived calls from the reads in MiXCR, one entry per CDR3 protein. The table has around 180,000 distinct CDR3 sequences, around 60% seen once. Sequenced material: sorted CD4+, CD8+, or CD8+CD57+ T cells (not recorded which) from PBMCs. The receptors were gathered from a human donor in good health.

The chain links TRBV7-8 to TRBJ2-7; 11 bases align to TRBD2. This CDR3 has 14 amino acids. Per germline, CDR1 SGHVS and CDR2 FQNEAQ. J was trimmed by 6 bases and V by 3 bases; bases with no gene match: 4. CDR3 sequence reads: CASSFVAGGSEQYF. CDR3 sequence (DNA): TGTGCCAGCAGCTTCGTAGCGGGAGGGAGCGAGCAGTACTTC.

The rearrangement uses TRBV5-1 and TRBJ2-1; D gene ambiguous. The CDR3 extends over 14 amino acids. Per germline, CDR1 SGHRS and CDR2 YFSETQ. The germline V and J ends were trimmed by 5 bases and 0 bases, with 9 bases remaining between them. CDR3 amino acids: CASSSVSSYNEQFF. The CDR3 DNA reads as TGCGCCAGCAGTTCGGTAAGCTCCTACAATGAGCAGTTCTTC.

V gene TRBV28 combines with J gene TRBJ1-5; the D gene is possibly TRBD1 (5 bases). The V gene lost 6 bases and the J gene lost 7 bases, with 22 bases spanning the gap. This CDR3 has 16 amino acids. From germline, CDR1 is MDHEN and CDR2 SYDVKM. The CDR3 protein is CASRLPERWGGQPQHF. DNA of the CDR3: TGTGCCAGCAGGTTACCCGAACGGTGGGGCGGGCAGCCCCAGCATTTT.

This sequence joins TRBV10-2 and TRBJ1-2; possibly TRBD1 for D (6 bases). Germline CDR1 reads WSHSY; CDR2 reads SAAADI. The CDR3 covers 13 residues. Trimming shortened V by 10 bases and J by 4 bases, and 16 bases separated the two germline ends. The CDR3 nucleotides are TGCGCCACCCTGAGGGGGAACGGCTATGGCTACACCTTC. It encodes CATLRGNGYGYTF.

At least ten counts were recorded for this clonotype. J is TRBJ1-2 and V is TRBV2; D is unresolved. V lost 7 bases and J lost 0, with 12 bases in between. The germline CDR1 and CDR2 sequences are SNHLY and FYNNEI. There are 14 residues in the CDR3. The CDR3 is CASTGERSNYGYTF. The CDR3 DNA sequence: TGTGCCAGCACGGGCGAGAGGTCTAACTATGGCTACACCTTC. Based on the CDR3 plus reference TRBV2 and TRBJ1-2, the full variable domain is EPEVTQTPSHQVTQMGQEVILRCVPISNHLYFYWYRQILGQKVEFLVSFYNNEISEKSEIFDDQFSVERPDGSNFTLKIRSTKLEDSAMYFCASTGERSNYGYTFGSGTRLTVV.

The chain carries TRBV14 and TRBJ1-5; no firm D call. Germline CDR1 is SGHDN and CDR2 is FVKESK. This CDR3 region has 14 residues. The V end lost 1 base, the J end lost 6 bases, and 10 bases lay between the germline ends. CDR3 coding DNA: TGTGCCAGCAGCCAAGTAGGGTCCGGTCAGCCCCAGCATTTT. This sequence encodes CASSQVGSGQPQHF.

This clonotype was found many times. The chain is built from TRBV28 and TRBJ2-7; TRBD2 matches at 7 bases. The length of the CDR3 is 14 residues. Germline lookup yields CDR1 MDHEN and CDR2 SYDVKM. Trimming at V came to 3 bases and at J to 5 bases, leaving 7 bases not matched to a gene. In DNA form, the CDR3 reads TGTGCCAGCAGTTTCGGCGGGAGAGGCAACGAGCAGTACTTC. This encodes CASSFGGRGNEQYF.

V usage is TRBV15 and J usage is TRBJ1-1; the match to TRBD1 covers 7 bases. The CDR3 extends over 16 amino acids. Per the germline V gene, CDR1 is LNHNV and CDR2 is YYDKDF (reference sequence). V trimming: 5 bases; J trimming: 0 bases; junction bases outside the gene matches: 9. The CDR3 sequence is CATSGLGQVMNTEAFF. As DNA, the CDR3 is TGTGCCACCAGCGGACTTGGACAGGTCATGAACACTGAAGCTTTCTTT.

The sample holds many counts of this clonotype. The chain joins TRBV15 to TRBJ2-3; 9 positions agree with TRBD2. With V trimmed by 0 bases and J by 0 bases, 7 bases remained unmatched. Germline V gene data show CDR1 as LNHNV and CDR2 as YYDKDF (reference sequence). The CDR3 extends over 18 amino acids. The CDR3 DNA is TGTGCCACCAGCAGAGATGTTGGCCTAGCGGGAAGCACAGATACGCAGTATTTT. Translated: CATSRDVGLAGSTDTQYF. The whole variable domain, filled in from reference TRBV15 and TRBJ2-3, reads DAMVIQNPRYQVTQFGKPVTLSCSQTLNHNVMYWYQQKSSQAPKLLFHYYDKDFNNEADTPDNFQSRRPNTSFCFLDIRSPGLGDTAMYLCATSRDVGLAGSTDTQYFGPGTRLTVL.

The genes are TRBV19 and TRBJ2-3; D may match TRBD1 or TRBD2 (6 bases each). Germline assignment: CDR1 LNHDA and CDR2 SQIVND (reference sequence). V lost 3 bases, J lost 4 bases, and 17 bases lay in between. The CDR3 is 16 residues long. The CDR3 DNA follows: TGTGCCAGTAGTATTTGTCTGGAGGGGGAATCAGATACGCAGTATTTT. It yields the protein CASSICLEGESDTQYF.

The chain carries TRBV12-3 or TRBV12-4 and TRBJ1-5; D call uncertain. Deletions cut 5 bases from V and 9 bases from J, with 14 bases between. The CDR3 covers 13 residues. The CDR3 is CASSDEGPPPQHF. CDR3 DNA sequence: TGTGCCAGCAGTGATGAGGGCCCGCCGCCCCAGCATTTT.

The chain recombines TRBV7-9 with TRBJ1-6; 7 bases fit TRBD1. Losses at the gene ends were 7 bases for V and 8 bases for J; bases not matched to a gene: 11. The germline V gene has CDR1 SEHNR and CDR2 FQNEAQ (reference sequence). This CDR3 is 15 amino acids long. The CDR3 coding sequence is TGTGCCAGCACCCAAAGGGCAGGGGGTGATTCACCCCTCCACTTT. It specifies CASTQRAGGDSPLHF.

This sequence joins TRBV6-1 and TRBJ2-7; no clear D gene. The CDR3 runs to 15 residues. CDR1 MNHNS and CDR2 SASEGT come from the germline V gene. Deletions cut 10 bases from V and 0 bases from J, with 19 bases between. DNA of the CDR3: TGTGCCATCAGCAGCCCGCTCCGGAACTCCTACGAGCAGTACTTC. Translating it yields CAISSPLRNSYEQYF.

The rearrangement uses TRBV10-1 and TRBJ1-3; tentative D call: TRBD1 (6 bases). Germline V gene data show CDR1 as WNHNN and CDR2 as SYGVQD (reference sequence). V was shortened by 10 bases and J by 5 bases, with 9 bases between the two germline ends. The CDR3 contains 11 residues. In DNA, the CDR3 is TGCGCCATCCAGGGGCGAAACACCATATATTTT. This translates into CAIQGRNTIYF.

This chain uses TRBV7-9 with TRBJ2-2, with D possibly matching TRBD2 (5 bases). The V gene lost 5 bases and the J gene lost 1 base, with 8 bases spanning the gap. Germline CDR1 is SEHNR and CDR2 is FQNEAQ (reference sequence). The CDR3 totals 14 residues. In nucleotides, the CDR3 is TGTGCCAGCAGCCCGGGGATGAACACCGGGGAGCTGTTTTTT. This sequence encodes CASSPGMNTGELFF.

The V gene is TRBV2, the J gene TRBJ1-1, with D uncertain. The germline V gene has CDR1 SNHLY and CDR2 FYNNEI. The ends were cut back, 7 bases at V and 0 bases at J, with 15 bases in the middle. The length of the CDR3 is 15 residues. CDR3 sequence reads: CASMDPTGMNTEAFF. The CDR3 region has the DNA TGTGCCAGCATGGACCCTACGGGGATGAACACTGAAGCTTTCTTT.

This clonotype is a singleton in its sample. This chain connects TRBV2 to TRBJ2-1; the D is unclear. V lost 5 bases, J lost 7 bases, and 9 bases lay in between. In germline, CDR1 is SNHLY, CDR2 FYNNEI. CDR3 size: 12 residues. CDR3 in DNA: TGTGCCAGCAGTCCCGCTTCGAATGAGCAGTTCTTC. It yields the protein CASSPASNEQFF.